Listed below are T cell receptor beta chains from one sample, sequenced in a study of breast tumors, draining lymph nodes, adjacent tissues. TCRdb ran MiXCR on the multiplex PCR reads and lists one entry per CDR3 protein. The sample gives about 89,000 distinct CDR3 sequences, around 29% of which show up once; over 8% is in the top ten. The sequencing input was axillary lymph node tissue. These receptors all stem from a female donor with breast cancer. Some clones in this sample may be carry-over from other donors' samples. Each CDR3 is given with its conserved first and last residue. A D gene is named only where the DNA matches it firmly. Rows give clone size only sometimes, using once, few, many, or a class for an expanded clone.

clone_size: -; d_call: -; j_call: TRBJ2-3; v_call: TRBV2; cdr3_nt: TGTGCCAGCAGTGAAGGGGGGGCAGGCGGAGCAGATACGCAGTATTTT; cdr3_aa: CASSEGGAGGADTQYF
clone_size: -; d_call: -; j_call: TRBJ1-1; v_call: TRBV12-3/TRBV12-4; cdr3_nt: TGTGCCAGCAGTTTTGGGGGTGGGGGGGGCACTGAAGCTTTCTTT; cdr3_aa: CASSFGGGGGTEAFF
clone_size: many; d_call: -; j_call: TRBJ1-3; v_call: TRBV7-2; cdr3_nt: TGTGCCAGCAGCTTACTCAGTGGAAACACCATATATTTT; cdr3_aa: CASSLLSGNTIYF
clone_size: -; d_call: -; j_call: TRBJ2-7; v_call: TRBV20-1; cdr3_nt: TGCAGTGCTGTTCCGACGACCTCCTACGCGCAGTACTTC; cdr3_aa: CSAVPTTSYAQYF
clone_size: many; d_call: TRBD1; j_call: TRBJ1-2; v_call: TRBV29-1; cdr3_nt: TGCAGCGTTGACGTCAGGGGACAGGCAATTAACTATGGCTACACCTTC; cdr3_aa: CSVDVRGQAINYGYTF
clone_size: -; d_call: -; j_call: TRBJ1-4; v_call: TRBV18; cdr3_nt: TGTGCCAGCTCATACGGACAGCAGACTAATGAAAAACTGTTTTTT; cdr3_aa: CASSYGQQTNEKLFF
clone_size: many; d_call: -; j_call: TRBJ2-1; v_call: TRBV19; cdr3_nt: TGTGCCAGTAGCAGGGGCAATGAGCAGTTCTTC; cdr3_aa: CASSRGNEQFF
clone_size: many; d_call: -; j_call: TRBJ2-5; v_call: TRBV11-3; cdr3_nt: TGTGCCAGCAGCCCGGCCCGGGGACCGGGGTCGACCCAGTACTTC; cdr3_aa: CASSPARGPGSTQYF
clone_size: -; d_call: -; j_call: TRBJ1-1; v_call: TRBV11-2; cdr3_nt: TGTGCCAGCAGCGGGAATAACAGAATAGCTTTCTTT; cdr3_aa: CASSGNNRIAFF
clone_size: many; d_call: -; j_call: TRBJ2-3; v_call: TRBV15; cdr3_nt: TGTGCCACCAGCAGAGTTGCTGGACAACATTATACGCAGTATTTT; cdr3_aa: CATSRVAGQHYTQYF
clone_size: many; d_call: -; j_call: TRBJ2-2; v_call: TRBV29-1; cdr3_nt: TGCAGCGTTCGGGCCAACACCGGGGAGCTGTTTTTT; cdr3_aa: CSVRANTGELFF
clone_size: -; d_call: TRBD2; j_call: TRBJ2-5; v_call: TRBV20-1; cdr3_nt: TGCAGTGCTAGGAGGGGACTAGCGGGGATCGCGGCCCAGTACTTC; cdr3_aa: CSARRGLAGIAAQYF
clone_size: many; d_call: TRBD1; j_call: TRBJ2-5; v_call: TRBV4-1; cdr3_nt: TGCGCCAGCAGCCAAGGAGCTTCAGGGGGCCAAGAGACCCAGTACTTC; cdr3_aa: CASSQGASGGQETQYF
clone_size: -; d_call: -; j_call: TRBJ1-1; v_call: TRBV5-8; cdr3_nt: TGTGCCAGCAGCTTGAAGGGGGGATACACTGAAGCTTTCTTT; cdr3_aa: CASSLKGGYTEAFF
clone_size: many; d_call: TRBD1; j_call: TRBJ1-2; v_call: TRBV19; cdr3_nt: TGTGCCAGTAGTTTGCCGGGACAGGGCTATGGCTACACCTTC; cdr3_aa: CASSLPGQGYGYTF
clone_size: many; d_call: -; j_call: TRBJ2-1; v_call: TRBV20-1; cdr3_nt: TGCAGTGTAGGACGAGGGGCGAGTGAGCAGTTCTTC; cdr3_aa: CSVGRGASEQFF
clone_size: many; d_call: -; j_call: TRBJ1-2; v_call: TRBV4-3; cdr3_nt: TGCGCCAGCAGCCAAGACTCTAGAGGTTACTATGGCTACACCTTC; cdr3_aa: CASSQDSRGYYGYTF
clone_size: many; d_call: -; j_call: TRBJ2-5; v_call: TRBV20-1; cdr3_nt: TGCAGTGCGCCCGCGCCGGGCGAGGAGACCCAGTACTTC; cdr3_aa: CSAPAPGEETQYF
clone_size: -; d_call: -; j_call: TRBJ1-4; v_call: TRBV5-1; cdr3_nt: TGCGCCAGCAGCTTCCGGGGCACAATCAGTGAAAAACTGTTTTTT; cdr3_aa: CASSFRGTISEKLFF